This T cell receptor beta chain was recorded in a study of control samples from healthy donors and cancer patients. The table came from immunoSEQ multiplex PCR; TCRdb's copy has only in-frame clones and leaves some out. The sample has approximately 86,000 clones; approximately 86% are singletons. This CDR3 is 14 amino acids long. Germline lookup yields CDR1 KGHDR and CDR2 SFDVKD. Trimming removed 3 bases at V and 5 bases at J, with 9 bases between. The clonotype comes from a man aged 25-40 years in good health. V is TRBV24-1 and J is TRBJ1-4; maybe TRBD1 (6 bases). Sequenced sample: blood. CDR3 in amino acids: CATSDGGRNEKLFF. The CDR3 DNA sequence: TGTGCCACCAGTGATGGGGGCAGGAATGAAAAACTGTTTTTT.